This T cell receptor (beta chain) was documented in a study of cytomegalovirus exposure and HLA in healthy donors. Germline CDR1 reads SGHDT; CDR2 reads YYEEEE. The junction had 5 bases not matched to a gene; V was cut back by 5 bases and J by 4 bases. The CDR3 length is 13 residues. There were likely unrecorded immune exposures, though donors were nominally healthy when sampled. PCR amplification relied on 60 Vbeta primers (plus 13 Jbeta primers). The repertoire was sequenced with immunoSEQ multiplex PCR; TCRdb's copy has only in-frame clones and lacks some. The repertoire has 200,000 to 250,000 clones, just over 75% of them found once; the top ten carry roughly 0.6%.

This TCR derives from a man between 18 and 35 years old in good health and CMV-seronegative. Specimen: PBMCs. This chain joins TRBV5-6 and TRBJ1-1, with 7 bases lining up with TRBD1. DNA for the CDR3: TGTGCCAGCAGGTGGGACAGAGCCACTGAAGCTTTCTTT. Protein sequence: CASRWDRATEAFF.